This TCR beta chain comes out of a study of cytomegalovirus exposure and HLA in healthy donors. General study results and limits: Most subjects' HLA-A and HLA-B alleles were reportedly predicted from TCR beta sequences. Researchers reported in a later analysis that a missense DCLRE1C variant was tied to TCR beta V- and J-gene trimming.

Everyone who donated was a healthy bone marrow donor. The CDR3 spans 14 residues. J lost 3 bases, V lost 7 bases, and 7 bases had no gene match. Germline CDR1 SGHAT, CDR2 FQNNGV. It was with 60 Vbeta and 13 Jbeta primers that the PCR ran. The assay was immunoSEQ multiplex PCR, and TCRdb's table has in-frame clones only and misses some. The sample has about 190,000 clones, roughly four fifths seen once. In its sample, this clone was seen a few times. Its antigen is still unknown. This clonotype was sampled from a man aged 18-30 years in good health and CMV-seronegative. Sequences were obtained from PBMCs. The rearrangement joins TRBV11-2 to TRBJ2-3; TRBD1 aligns across 7 bases. This CDR3 reads CASIPTRGTDTQYF. CDR3 DNA: TGTGCCAGCATCCCAACCAGGGGGACAGATACGCAGTATTTT.